A single T cell receptor beta chain is shown here with its context. The CDR3 is 14 residues long. Germline CDR1 reads LNHDA; CDR2 reads SQIVND (reference sequence). V shed 3 bases and J shed 10 bases, with 13 bases lying between them. The data originate from a study of blood T cell repertoires in COVID-19. Study as a whole: Some COVID-19 samples were acute and others convalescent; all came from the United States, Italy and Spain. PBMCs, B-cell-depleted T cells, or T cells were the source of the cDNA or gDNA that made up the material.

Methods used by the authors: Nucleated cell counts were estimated from reference gene primer amplification. The method was immunoSEQ multiplex PCR; TCRdb's version includes in-frame clones alone and lacks a portion of them. The D gene and trimming were derived from the DNA, and the V and J assignments and clone size from that table. The sample yields about 100,000 clones, 90% to 95% seen once. The rearrangement uses TRBV19 and TRBJ1-6, with D possibly matching TRBD1 (5 bases). The receptor was derived from a human donor with active COVID-19. The donor label of this sample is uncertain. Sequencing input: peripheral blood. The DNA of the CDR3 is TGTGCCAGTAGTATGGTGCAGGGTGAATCACCCCTCCACTTT. Translated, it gives CASSMVQGESPLHF.